What follows are 32 T cell receptor beta chains derived from one specimen sequenced in a study of blood T cells in healthy people across ages. Using a J-beta primer mix together with a sample-barcoded 5' primer, a second PCR was run for about 7 to 12 cycles. TCRdb called the 5' RACE reads again in MiXCR, with one record for every CDR3 protein. The sample holds some 860,000 distinct CDR3 sequences, approximately 53% seen once. Sequencing input: blood. These receptors came from a man aged 40-49 years in good health.

Details on this clonotype: This may stem from a read error, because a much larger clone lies one nucleotide away. The chain joins TRBV6-5 to TRBJ2-5; D ambiguous. Germline V lookup: CDR1 MNHEY, CDR2 SVGAGI. V lost 2 bases and J lost 5, with 6 bases in between. CDR3 size: 12 residues. The CDR3 is CASSYQGETQYF. CDR3 DNA sequence: TGTGCCAGCAGTTACCAAGGGGAGACCCAGTACTTC.

The chain joins TRBV5-5 to TRBJ2-1, with 7 bases identical to TRBD2. The J call is uncertain, as TRBJ2-7 better fits the DNA end. Germline V lookup: CDR1 SGHKS, CDR2 YYEKEE (reference sequence). The CDR3 contains 20 residues. The CDR3 spells CASSFNVLGGRGSSYNEQYF. CDR3 nucleotides: TGTGCCAGCAGCTTTAACGTTCTCGGCGGGCGGGGGAGCTCCTACAATGAGCAGTACTTC.

The count of this clonotype is one. This chain links TRBV4-1 with TRBJ2-2; perhaps TRBD2 as D (6 bases). V was cut by 3 bases and J by 0 bases, with 17 bases left in between. Per germline, CDR1 MGHRA and CDR2 YSYEKL. This CDR3 spans 18 amino acids. CDR3 nucleotides: TGCGCCAGCAGCCAGCACTCATTGGACTACCCGAACACCGGGGAGCTGTTTTTT. Amino acids: CASSQHSLDYPNTGELFF.

The chain couples TRBV29-1 to TRBJ1-2, with D possibly being TRBD1 (5 bases). The CDR3 extends over 12 amino acids. V lost 3 bases and J lost 4, with 9 bases in between. Germline CDR1 reads SQVTM; CDR2 reads ANQGSEA. CDR3 nucleotide sequence: TGCAGCGTTGAGCGCAGGGCCTATGGCTACACCTTC. Translation gives CSVERRAYGYTF.

The V and J genes are TRBV12-3 or TRBV12-4 and TRBJ2-1; 10 nucleotides align to TRBD2. The CDR3 has 16 amino acids. V shed 6 bases, J shed 7 bases, and the junction held 12 bases outside the gene matches. The CDR3 sequence is CASRPTGTSVRNEQFF. CDR3 DNA sequence: TGTGCCAGCAGACCCACCGGGACTAGCGTGCGGAATGAGCAGTTCTTC.

This rearrangement joins TRBV7-2 to TRBJ2-7, with D perhaps TRBD2 (5 bases). Trimming removed 5 bases from V and 6 bases from J, with 14 bases in between. The CDR3 length is 13 residues. Germline-derived CDR1 and CDR2 are SGHTA and FQGNSA. CDR3 region: CASSLPLGVEQYF. The CDR3 coding sequence is TGTGCCAGCAGCCTACCCCTCGGGGTCGAGCAGTACTTC.

The rearrangement uses TRBV11-1 and TRBJ2-1; weak D call: TRBD1 (6 bases). The V end was cut by 4 bases, the J end by 7 bases, with 17 bases between. Germline V gene lookup returns CDR1 SGHAT and CDR2 FQDESV (reference sequence). This CDR3 is 15 amino acids long. DNA for the CDR3: TGTGCCAGCAGCTACAAAGGACAGAGGGGGAATGAGCAGTTCTTC. Translated: CASSYKGQRGNEQFF.

This clonotype was picked up a small number of times. The chain joins TRBV10-3 to TRBJ1-6; D remains ambiguous. Germline CDR1 is ENHRY and CDR2 is SYGVKD. The CDR3 length is 15 residues. Between the trimmed V and J ends, which lost 6 bases and 9 bases, there was a span of 18 bases. The CDR3 nucleotides are TGTGCCATCAGGGGAGATGAGGGAAGCGGTTCACCCCTCCACTTT. This encodes CAIRGDEGSGSPLHF.

This clonotype has a handful of counts. CDR3 protein: CASRLQASSYEQYF. In nucleotides, the CDR3 is TGTGCCAGCAGGTTACAGGCCTCGTCCTACGAGCAGTACTTC. The genes are TRBV7-2 and TRBJ2-7; D is possibly TRBD1 (5 bases). The CDR3 has 14 residues. The V gene lost 6 bases and the J gene lost 1 base, with 13 bases spanning the gap. The germline gives CDR1 SGHTA, CDR2 FQGNSA.

This clonotype was seen only a few times. The chain combines TRBV3-1 with TRBJ2-7, with TRBD2 identical over 10 bases. Germline CDR1 is LGHDT and CDR2 is YNNKEL (reference sequence). V shed 3 bases, J shed 5 bases, and the junction held 13 bases outside the gene matches. The CDR3 spans 17 residues. DNA for the CDR3: TGTGCCAGCAGCCACCGTCGGGGGACTAGCGCGAGAGACGAGCAGTACTTC. Protein: CASSHRRGTSARDEQYF.

The chain employs TRBV5-5 and TRBJ1-5; D unresolved. This CDR3 has 15 amino acids. Germline V lookup: CDR1 SGHKS, CDR2 YYEKEE (reference sequence). V lost 0 bases and J lost 2, with 9 bases in between. The CDR3 is CASSLDGDGNQPQHF. DNA of the CDR3: TGTGCCAGCAGCTTGGACGGGGATGGCAATCAGCCCCAGCATTTT.

V gene TRBV15 combines with J gene TRBJ1-1; D gene uncertain. Between the trimmed V and J ends, which lost 5 bases and 0 bases, there was a span of 10 bases. The CDR3 has 14 residues. Germline V gives CDR1 LNHNV, CDR2 YYDKDF (reference sequence). The CDR3 loop reads CATSEGWLNTEAFF. The CDR3 DNA reads as TGTGCCACCAGCGAAGGTTGGTTGAACACTGAAGCTTTCTTT. Looking up the rest from reference TRBV15 and TRBJ1-1 gives the full variable domain: DAMVIQNPRYQVTQFGKPVTLSCSQTLNHNVMYWYQQKSSQAPKLLFHYYDKDFNNEADTPDNFQSRRPNTSFCFLDIRSPGLGDTAMYLCATSEGWLNTEAFFGQGTRLTVV.

This rearrangement joins TRBV20-1 to TRBJ2-7; TRBD2 agrees at 12 bases. Losses at the gene ends were 5 bases for V and 6 bases for J; bases not matched to a gene: 5. Germline V gene lookup returns CDR1 DFQATT and CDR2 SNEGSKA (reference sequence). The CDR3 spans 13 residues. CDR3 nucleotides: TGCAGTGCTCCAGGACTAGCGGGGCTCGAGCAGTACTTC. Translation gives CSAPGLAGLEQYF.

This clonotype has only a few counts. The rearrangement joins TRBV5-1 to TRBJ2-6; possible D gene TRBD1, 6 bases. CDR3 size: 16 residues. V was cut by 4 bases and J by 3 bases, with 14 bases left in between. Germline-derived CDR1 and CDR2 are SGHRS and YFSETQ. CDR3 sequence: CASSIGGQSGANVLTF. The DNA of the CDR3 is TGCGCCAGCAGCATTGGTGGACAGAGTGGGGCCAACGTCCTGACTTTC. Full variable domain (outside the CDR3, taken from reference TRBV5-1 and TRBJ2-6): KAGVTQTPRYLIKTRGQQVTLSCSPISGHRSVSWYQQTPGQGLQFLFEYFSETQRNKGNFPGRFSGRQFSNSRSEMNVSTLELGDSALYLCASSIGGQSGANVLTFGAGSRLTVL.

The chain joins TRBV12-5 to TRBJ2-4; D could derive from TRBD1 or TRBD2 (5 bases each). CDR3 length: 15 amino acids. V was pared by 5 bases and J by 5 bases, with 16 bases between. Per the germline V gene, CDR1 is LGHNT and CDR2 is FRNRAP. The CDR3 nucleotides read TGTGCTAGTGGTCCACCGACAGAGGGGCAAAACATTCAGTACTTC. This translates into CASGPPTEGQNIQYF.

The chain is built from TRBV12-3 or TRBV12-4 and TRBJ2-7; a possible D gene is TRBD1 (6 bases). V gave up 5 bases and J gave up 1 base, with 12 bases separating them. This CDR3 has 14 amino acids. The CDR3 DNA reads as TGTGCCAGCAGTCAACCCGACAGGTCCTACGAGCAGTACTTC. Amino acid sequence: CASSQPDRSYEQYF.

This clonotype was seen ten or more times. J is TRBJ2-3 and V is TRBV20-1; 14 bases are shared with TRBD2. The CDR3 contains 14 residues. Unmatched junction bases numbered 7, after V lost 6 bases and J lost 8 bases. Per the germline V gene, CDR1 is DFQATT and CDR2 is SNEGSKA (reference sequence). CDR3 DNA: TGCAGTGCCGGGACTAGCGGGAGAGGGGGTACGCAGTATTTT. Protein: CSAGTSGRGGTQYF.

The table lists this clonotype with a few counts. The chain joins TRBV6-2 or TRBV6-3 to TRBJ2-7; D possibly corresponds to TRBD2 (5 bases). CDR1 is MNHEY, CDR2 SVGEGT, per germline. V shed 3 bases and J shed 0 bases, with 21 bases lying between them. The length of the CDR3 is 18 residues. The CDR3 bases are TGTGCCAGCAGTTATGCCCTTGGGCGGGTGAGGAGCTCCTACGAGCAGTACTTC. Amino acid sequence: CASSYALGRVRSSYEQYF.

The chain employs TRBV2 and TRBJ2-7; D is tentatively TRBD1 or TRBD2 (6 bases each). The germline gives CDR1 SNHLY, CDR2 FYNNEI. V lost 6 bases and J lost 3, with 21 bases in between. CDR3 length: 16 residues. CDR3 nucleotide sequence: TGTGCCAGCAGGGAAAGCGCGGGACACGCAGACTACGAGCAGTACTTC. Its translation is CASRESAGHADYEQYF.

The chain joins TRBV28 to TRBJ1-5, with unresolved D. V lost 8 bases and J lost 0, with 8 bases in between. CDR1 and CDR2 from the germline V gene are MDHEN and SYDVKM. The CDR3 has 13 amino acids. CDR3 in amino acids: CASYSYSNQPQHF. CDR3 bases: TGTGCCAGCTATTCATATAGCAATCAGCCCCAGCATTTT.

In this sample, this clonotype turned up a few times. V and J are TRBV12-3 or TRBV12-4 and TRBJ2-4; possibly TRBD1 for D (5 bases). CDR3 length equals 13 residues. Deletions cut 5 bases from V and 9 bases from J, with 14 bases between. CDR3 region: CASSENQGGIQYF. Here the CDR3 DNA reads TGTGCCAGCAGTGAAAATCAGGGCGGCATTCAGTACTTC.

CDR3 amino acids: CASSPSGEGNQPQHF. The CDR3 DNA sequence: TGTGCCAGCAGCCCATCTGGGGAGGGGAATCAGCCCCAGCATTTT. J is TRBJ1-5 and V is TRBV9; the D gene is possibly TRBD1 (5 bases). Germline V gene lookup returns CDR1 SGDLS and CDR2 YYNGEE. V dropped 4 bases and J dropped 4 bases, with 15 bases sitting between them. The CDR3 length is 15 residues.

This clonotype was counted only a few times. The V call is TRBV5-1, the J call TRBJ2-5; 10 bases agree with TRBD2. The CDR3 sequence is 16 residues long. Germline CDR1 is SGHRS and CDR2 is YFSETQ. The V and J ends lost 4 bases and 3 bases, in that order; junction bases with no gene match: 9. CDR3 coding DNA: TGCGCCAGCAGCAGAACGGCTCTAGCGGGAGAAGAGACCCAGTACTTC. This codes for CASSRTALAGEETQYF.

This clonotype appeared a few times. The V gene is TRBV27, the J gene TRBJ2-5, with 10 bases identical to TRBD1. Germline CDR1 and CDR2: MNHEY and SMNVEV (reference sequence). This CDR3 has 15 amino acids. The trim removed 8 bases at V and 2 bases at J, leaving 8 bases unmatched. The chain's CDR3 is CASSPTGGSQETQYF. The CDR3, as DNA: TGTGCCAGCTCCCCGACAGGGGGCTCTCAAGAGACCCAGTACTTC.

CDR3 amino acids: CSAHGGGGETQYF. The CDR3 DNA follows: TGCAGTGCTCATGGGGGGGGCGGCGAGACCCAGTACTTC. The rearrangement joins TRBV20-1 to TRBJ2-5; D perhaps matches TRBD2 (7 bases). The V end lost 5 bases, the J end lost 5 bases, and 15 bases lay between the germline ends. The CDR3 contains 13 residues. CDR1 is DFQATT, CDR2 SNEGSKA, per germline (reference sequence).

The chain recombines TRBV11-3 with TRBJ2-5; maybe TRBD1 (5 bases). V dropped 5 bases and J dropped 0 bases, with 13 bases sitting between them. The CDR3 is made up of 15 amino acids. Germline lookup yields CDR1 SGHNT and CDR2 YENEEA. CDR3 in DNA: TGTGCCAGCAGCCTGGGTGGGGCAGACCAAGAGACCCAGTACTTC. It codes for CASSLGGADQETQYF. Full variable domain (outside the CDR3, taken from reference TRBV11-3 and TRBJ2-5): EAGVVQSPRYKIIEKKQPVAFWCNPISGHNTLYWYLQNLGQGPELLIRYENEEAVDDSQLPKDRFSAERLKGVDSTLKIQPAELGDSAVYLCASSLGGADQETQYFGPGTRLLVL.

This rearrangement joins TRBV20-1 to TRBJ2-4; 13 nucleotides match TRBD2. With the DNA end fitting TRBJ2-7 better, the J assignment may be wrong. CDR1 and CDR2 from the germline V gene are DFQATT and SNEGSKA (reference sequence). The CDR3 contains 14 residues. The CDR3 here is CSTGGLAGKYEQYF. CDR3 coding DNA: TGCAGTACTGGGGGACTAGCGGGAAAATACGAGCAGTACTTC.

This clonotype was found once. The chain uses TRBV15 and TRBJ1-2, with D possibly being TRBD1 (5 bases). The V and J ends lost 5 bases and 4 bases respectively, with 14 bases between them. CDR1 LNHNV and CDR2 YYDKDF come from the germline V gene (reference sequence). The CDR3 runs 14 residues. The CDR3 spells CATSGIDSLYGYTF. Written as DNA, the CDR3 is TGTGCCACCAGCGGAATAGACAGCCTCTATGGCTACACCTTC.

This clonotype was seen only a few times. The gene calls are TRBV4-1 and TRBJ1-5; D gene ambiguous. The CDR3 spans 13 residues. Trimming removed 6 bases from V and 7 bases from J, with 13 bases in between. Germline lookup yields CDR1 MGHRA and CDR2 YSYEKL. The CDR3 reads CASSDPGPQPQHF. The DNA of the CDR3 is TGCGCCAGCAGTGACCCCGGCCCCCAGCCCCAGCATTTT.

As regards this clonotype: One end of the junction does not line up with germline, which may come from a read error. V and J are TRBV18 and TRBJ1-6; D unresolved. Germline CDR1 is KGHSH and CDR2 is LQKENI. There are 14 residues in the CDR3. The CDR3 is CASSPQVEGSPPHF. The CDR3 DNA follows: TGTGCCAGCTCACCACAGGTCGAGGGTTCACCCCCCCACTTT.

The count of this clonotype is one. The gene calls are TRBV6-5 and TRBJ2-3; TRBD2 aligns across 8 bases. CDR1 is MNHEY, CDR2 SVGAGI, per germline. The V gene end was trimmed by 7 bases and the J gene end by 6 bases; junction bases not matched to a gene: 9. CDR3 length: 14 residues. CDR3 DNA sequence: TGTGCCAGCAAGCACCCTAGCGGGTCCGATACGCAGTATTTT. It translates to CASKHPSGSDTQYF.

The chain joins TRBV24-1 to TRBJ2-3; D is possibly TRBD2 (6 bases). Per the germline V gene, CDR1 is KGHDR and CDR2 is SFDVKD. The CDR3 totals 13 residues. Trimming took off 8 bases at V and 2 bases at J, with 10 bases between the two ends. The CDR3 spells CATNGGTTDTQYF. DNA of the CDR3: TGTGCCACCAATGGCGGGACCACAGATACGCAGTATTTT.